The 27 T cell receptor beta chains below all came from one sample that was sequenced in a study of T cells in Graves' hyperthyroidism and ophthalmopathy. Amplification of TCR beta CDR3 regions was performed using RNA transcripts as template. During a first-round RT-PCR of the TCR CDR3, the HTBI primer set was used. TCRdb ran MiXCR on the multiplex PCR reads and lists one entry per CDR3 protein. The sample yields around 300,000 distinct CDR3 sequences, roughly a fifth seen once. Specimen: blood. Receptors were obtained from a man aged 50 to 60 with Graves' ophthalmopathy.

The CDR3 nucleotides are TGTGCCACCAGCAGAGATCTTGGGGGGGGGAATGAGCAGTTCTTC. As protein: CATSRDLGGGNEQFF. The chain carries TRBV15 and TRBJ2-1, with 7 positions matching TRBD2. V gave up 0 bases and J gave up 7 bases; unmatched junction bases: 6. The CDR3 contains 15 residues. From germline, CDR1 is LNHNV and CDR2 YYDKDF (reference sequence).

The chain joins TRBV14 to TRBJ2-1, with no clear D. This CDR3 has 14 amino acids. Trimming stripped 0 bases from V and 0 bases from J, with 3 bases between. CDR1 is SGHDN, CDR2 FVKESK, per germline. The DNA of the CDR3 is TGTGCCAGCAGCCAAGAAAACTCCTACAATGAGCAGTTCTTC. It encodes CASSQENSYNEQFF.

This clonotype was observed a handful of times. The CDR3 reads CATSRDLRDGEQYF. CDR3 in DNA: TGTGCCACCAGCAGAGATTTGAGGGACGGGGAGCAGTACTTC. This chain joins TRBV15 and TRBJ2-7; TRBD1 or TRBD2 may be the D gene (5 bases each). The CDR3 consists of 14 residues. The V and J ends lost 0 bases and 7 bases respectively, with 13 bases between them. CDR1 is LNHNV, CDR2 YYDKDF, per germline (reference sequence).

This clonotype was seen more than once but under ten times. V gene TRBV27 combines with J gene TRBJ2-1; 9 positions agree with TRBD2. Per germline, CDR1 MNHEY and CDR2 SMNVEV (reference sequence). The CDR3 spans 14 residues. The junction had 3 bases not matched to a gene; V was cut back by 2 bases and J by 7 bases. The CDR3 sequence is CASSLGSGRNEQFF. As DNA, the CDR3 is TGTGCCAGCAGTTTAGGTAGCGGGAGAAATGAGCAGTTCTTC.

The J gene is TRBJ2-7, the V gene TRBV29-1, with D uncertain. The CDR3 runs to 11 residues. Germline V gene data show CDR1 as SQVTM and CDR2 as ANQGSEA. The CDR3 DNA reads TGCAGTGTGCAATGGACCTACGAGCAGTACTTC. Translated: CSVQWTYEQYF.

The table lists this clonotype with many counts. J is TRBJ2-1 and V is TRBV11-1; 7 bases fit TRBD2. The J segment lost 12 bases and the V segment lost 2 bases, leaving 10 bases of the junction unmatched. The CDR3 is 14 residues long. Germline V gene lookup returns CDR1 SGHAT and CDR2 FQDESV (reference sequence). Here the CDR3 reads CASSLSLADRGQFF. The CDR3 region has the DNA TGTGCCAGCAGCTTAAGCCTAGCGGATCGGGGGCAGTTCTTC.

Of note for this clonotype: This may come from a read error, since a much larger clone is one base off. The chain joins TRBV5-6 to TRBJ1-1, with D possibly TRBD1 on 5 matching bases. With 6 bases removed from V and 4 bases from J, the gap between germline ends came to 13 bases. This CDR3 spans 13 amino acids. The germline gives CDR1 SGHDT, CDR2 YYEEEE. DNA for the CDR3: TGTGCCAGCACCGCGGGGAGGGGCACTGAAGCTTTCTTT. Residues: CASTAGRGTEAFF.

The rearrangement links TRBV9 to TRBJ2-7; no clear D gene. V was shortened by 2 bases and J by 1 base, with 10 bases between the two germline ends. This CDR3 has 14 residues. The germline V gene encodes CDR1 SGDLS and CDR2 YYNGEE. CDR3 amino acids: CASSVSQSSYEQYF. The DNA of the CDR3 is TGTGCCAGCAGCGTCTCCCAGTCGTCCTACGAGCAGTACTTC.

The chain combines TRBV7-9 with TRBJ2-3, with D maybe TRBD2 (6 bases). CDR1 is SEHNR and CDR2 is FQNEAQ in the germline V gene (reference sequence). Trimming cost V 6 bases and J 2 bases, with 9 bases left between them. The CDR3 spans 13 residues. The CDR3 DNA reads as TGTGCCAGCAGGGAGGGGATCACAGATACGCAGTATTTT. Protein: CASREGITDTQYF.

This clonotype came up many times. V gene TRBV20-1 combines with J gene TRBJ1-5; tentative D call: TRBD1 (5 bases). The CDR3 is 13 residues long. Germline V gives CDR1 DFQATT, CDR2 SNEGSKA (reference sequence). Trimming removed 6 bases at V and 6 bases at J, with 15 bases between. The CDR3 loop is CSAPFRGGQPQHF. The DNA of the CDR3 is TGCAGTGCACCATTTAGGGGCGGTCAGCCCCAGCATTTT.

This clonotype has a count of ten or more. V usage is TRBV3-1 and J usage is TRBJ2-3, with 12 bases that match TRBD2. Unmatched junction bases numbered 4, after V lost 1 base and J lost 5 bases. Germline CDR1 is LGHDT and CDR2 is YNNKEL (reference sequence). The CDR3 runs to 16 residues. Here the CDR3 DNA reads TGTGCCAGCAGCCAAGGGCTAGCGGGAGGGATAGATACGCAGTATTTT. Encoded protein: CASSQGLAGGIDTQYF.

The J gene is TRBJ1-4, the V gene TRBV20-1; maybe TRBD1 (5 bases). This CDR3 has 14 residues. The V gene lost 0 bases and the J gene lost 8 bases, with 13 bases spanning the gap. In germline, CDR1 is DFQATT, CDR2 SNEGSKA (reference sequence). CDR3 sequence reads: CSARDPKGREKLFF. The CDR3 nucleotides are TGCAGTGCTAGAGATCCAAAGGGGAGAGAAAAACTGTTTTTT.

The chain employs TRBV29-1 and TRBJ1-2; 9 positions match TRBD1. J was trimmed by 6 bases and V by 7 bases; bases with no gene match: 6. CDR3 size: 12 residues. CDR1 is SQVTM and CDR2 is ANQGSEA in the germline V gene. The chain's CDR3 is CSAGGQGNGYTF. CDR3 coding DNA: TGCAGCGCCGGGGGACAGGGAAATGGCTACACCTTC.

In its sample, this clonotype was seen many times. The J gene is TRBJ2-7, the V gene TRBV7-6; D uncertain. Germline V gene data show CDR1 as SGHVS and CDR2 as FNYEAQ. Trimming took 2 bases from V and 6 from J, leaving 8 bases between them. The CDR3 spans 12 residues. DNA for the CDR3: TGTGCCAGCAGCTTATCGGTGGGCGAGCAGTACTTC. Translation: CASSLSVGEQYF.

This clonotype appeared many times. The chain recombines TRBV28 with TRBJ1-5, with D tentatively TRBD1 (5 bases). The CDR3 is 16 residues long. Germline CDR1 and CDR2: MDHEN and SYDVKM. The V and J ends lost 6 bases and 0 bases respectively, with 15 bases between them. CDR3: CASRGDYEDSNQPQHF. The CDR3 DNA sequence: TGTGCCAGCAGGGGGGACTACGAGGATAGCAATCAGCCCCAGCATTTT.

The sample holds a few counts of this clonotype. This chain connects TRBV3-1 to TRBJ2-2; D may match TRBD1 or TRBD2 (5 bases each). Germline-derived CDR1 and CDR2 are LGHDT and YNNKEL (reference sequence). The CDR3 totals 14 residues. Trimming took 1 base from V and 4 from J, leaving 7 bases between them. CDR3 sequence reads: CASSQGDGTGELFF. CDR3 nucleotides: TGTGCCAGCAGCCAAGGGGACGGCACCGGGGAGCTGTTTTTT.

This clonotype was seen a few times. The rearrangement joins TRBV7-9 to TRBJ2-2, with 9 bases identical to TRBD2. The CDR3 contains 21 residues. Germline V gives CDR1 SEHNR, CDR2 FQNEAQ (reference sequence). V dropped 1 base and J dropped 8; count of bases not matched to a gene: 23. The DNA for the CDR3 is TGTGCCAGCAGCTTAGGCCAGCTTCCCTCGCGGGAGGGCCGAAGCTCTGGGGAGCTGTTTTTT. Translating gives CASSLGQLPSREGRSSGELFF.

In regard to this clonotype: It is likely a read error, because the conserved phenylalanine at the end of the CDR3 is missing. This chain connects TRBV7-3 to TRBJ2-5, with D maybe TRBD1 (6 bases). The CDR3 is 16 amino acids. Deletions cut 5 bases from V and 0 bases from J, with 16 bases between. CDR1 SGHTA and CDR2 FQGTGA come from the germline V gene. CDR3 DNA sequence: TGTGCCAGCAGCCCAAGGACAGCGAAGTACCAAGAGACCCAGTACCTC. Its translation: CASSPRTAKYQETQYL.

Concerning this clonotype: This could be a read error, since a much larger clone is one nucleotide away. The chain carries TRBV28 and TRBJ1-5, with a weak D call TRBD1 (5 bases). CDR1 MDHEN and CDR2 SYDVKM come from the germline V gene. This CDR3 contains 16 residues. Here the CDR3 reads CTSTPSGGSGNQPQHF. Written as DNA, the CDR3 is TGTACCAGCACTCCCAGCGGGGGTTCAGGCAATCAGCCCCAGCATTTT.

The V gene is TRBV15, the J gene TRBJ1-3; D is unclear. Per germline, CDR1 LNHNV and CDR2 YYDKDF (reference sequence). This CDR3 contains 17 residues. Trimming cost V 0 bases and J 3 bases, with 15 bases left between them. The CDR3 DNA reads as TGTGCCACCAGCAGAGATCAGGAAGTCTTAGATGGAAACACCATATATTTT. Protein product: CATSRDQEVLDGNTIYF. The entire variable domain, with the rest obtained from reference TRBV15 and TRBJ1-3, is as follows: DAMVIQNPRYQVTQFGKPVTLSCSQTLNHNVMYWYQQKSSQAPKLLFHYYDKDFNNEADTPDNFQSRRPNTSFCFLDIRSPGLGDTAMYLCATSRDQEVLDGNTIYFGEGSWLTVV.

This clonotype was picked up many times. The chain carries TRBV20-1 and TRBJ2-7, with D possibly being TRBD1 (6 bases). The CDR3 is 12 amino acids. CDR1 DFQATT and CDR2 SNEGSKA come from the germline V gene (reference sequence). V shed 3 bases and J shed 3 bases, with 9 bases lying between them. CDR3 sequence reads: CSARRTVYEQYF. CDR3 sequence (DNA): TGCAGTGCTAGGAGGACAGTCTACGAGCAGTACTTC.

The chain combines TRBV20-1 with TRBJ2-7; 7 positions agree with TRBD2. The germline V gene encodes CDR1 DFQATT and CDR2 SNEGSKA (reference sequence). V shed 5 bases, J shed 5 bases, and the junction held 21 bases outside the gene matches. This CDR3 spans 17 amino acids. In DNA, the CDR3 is TGCAGTGCTTCCTATAATAATGATGGGGGAGGGCCCGACGAGCAGTACTTC. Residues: CSASYNNDGGGPDEQYF.

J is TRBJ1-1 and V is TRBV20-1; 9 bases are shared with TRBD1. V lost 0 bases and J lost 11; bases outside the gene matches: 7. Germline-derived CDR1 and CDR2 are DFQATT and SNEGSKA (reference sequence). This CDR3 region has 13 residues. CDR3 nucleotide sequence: TGCAGTGCTAGAGAGGCTGACAGGGGGAAGGCTTTCTTT. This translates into CSAREADRGKAFF.

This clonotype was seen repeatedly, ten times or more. CDR3 residues: CASSLTGAGGRLGNEQFF. In DNA form, the CDR3 reads TGTGCCAGCAGCTTAACGGGTGCGGGCGGGAGGTTGGGAAATGAGCAGTTCTTC. The rearrangement links TRBV7-3 to TRBJ2-1, with TRBD2 matching 8 bases. The CDR3 consists of 18 residues. V trimming: 0 bases; J trimming: 7 bases; junction bases outside the gene matches: 14. In germline, CDR1 is SGHTA, CDR2 FQGTGA.

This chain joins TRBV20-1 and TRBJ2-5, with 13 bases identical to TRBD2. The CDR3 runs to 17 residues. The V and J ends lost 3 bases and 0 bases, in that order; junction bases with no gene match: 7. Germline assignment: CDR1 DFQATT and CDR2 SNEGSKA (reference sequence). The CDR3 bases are TGCAGTGCTAGGACCTCGGGACTAGCGGGAAACCAAGAGACCCAGTACTTC. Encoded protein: CSARTSGLAGNQETQYF.

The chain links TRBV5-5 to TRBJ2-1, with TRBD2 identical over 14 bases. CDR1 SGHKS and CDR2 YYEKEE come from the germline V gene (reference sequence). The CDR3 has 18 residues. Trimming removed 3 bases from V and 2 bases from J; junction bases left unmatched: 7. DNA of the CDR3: TGTGCCAGCAGCTCGTGGACTAGCGGGAGGTACACCTACAATGAGCAGTTCTTC. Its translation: CASSSWTSGRYTYNEQFF. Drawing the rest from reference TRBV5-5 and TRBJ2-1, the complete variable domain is DAGVTQSPTHLIKTRGQQVTLRCSPISGHKSVSWYQQVLGQGPQFIFQYYEKEERGRGNFPDRFSARQFPNYSSELNVNALLLGDSALYLCASSSWTSGRYTYNEQFFGPGTRLTVL.

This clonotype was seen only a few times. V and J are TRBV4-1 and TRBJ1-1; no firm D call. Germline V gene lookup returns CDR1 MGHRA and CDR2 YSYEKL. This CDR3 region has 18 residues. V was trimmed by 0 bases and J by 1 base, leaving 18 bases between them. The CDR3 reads CASSQDGGLGLSNTEAFF. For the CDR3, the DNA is TGCGCCAGCAGCCAAGATGGTGGATTAGGCCTATCGAACACTGAAGCTTTCTTT.